These T cell receptor beta chains were read from a single sample in a study of graft-versus-host responses after intestinal transplantation. The assay was immunoSEQ multiplex PCR, and TCRdb's table has in-frame clones only and misses some. This sample has about 10,000 clones; approximately 92% occur once, and the top ten carry more than 3.5%. The sequencing used PBMCs, collected about 45 days after intestinal transplantation. These receptors were collected from a human patient who received an intestinal transplant, so some T cells may come from the graft donor. CDR3s include the opening cysteine and the closing phenylalanine or tryptophan. The D gene is left open where the match is weak.

CDR3 protein	J gene	D gene	V gene
CASSYKVGGTEAFF	TRBJ1-1	-	TRBV11-2
CASSKRTGPSYGYTF	TRBJ1-2	TRBD1	TRBV6-6
CASSLGREGQPQHF	TRBJ1-5	-	TRBV5-1
CASISDRGALNTEAFF	TRBJ1-1	TRBD1	TRBV5-4
CASSLDGPGSNYGYTF	TRBJ1-2	-	TRBV7-3
CSVEGGTGAYEQYF	TRBJ2-7	TRBD1	TRBV29-1
CASRGGGEEYGYTF	TRBJ1-2	-	TRBV5-1
CASSATGDPYSNQPQHF	TRBJ1-5	TRBD1	TRBV5-6
CASSYVMNTEAFF	TRBJ1-1	-	TRBV6-6
CASSQVLGIGRETEAFF	TRBJ1-1	-	TRBV4-2
CASSYGREAFF	TRBJ1-1	-	TRBV6-5
CASGLARPDTQYF	TRBJ2-3	-	TRBV25-1
CASSPGLAGGLYEQYF	TRBJ2-7	TRBD2	TRBV19
CASSLNRDSPLHF	TRBJ1-6	-	TRBV7-3
CASSRVQGYEQYF	TRBJ2-7	-	TRBV6-6
CSVEGEGLDYGYTF	TRBJ1-2	-	TRBV29-1
CASSQGPSYEQYF	TRBJ2-7	-	TRBV4-1
CASSLGGDQPQHF	TRBJ1-5	-	TRBV7-6